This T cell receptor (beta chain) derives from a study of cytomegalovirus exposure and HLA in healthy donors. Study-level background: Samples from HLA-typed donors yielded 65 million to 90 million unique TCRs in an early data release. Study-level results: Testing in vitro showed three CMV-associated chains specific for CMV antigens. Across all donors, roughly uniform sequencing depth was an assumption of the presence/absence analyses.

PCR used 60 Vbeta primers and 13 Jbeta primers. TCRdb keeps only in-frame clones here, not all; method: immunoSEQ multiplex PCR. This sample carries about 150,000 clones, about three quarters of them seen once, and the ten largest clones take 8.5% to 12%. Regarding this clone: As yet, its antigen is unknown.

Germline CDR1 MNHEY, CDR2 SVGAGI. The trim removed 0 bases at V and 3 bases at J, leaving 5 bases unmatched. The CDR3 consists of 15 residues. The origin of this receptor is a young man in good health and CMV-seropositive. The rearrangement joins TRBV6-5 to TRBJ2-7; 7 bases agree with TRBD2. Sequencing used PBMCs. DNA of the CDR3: TGTGCCAGCAGTTACTCTCCGGGAGGCGGCTACGAGCAGTACTTC. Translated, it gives CASSYSPGGGYEQYF.